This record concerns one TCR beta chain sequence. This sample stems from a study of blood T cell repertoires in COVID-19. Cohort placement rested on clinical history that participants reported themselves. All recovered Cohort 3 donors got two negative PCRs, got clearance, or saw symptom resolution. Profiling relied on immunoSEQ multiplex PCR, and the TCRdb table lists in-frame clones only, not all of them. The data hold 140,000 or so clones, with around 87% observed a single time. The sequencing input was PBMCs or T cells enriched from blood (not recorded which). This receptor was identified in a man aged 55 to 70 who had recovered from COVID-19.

The CDR3: CASSPSQGALLYGYTF. CDR3 nucleotides: TGTGCCAGCAGCCCATCACAGGGGGCCCTCCTCTATGGCTACACCTTC. The J gene is TRBJ1-2, the V gene TRBV5-5, with 9 bases matching TRBD1. Trimming cost V 4 bases and J 4 bases; bases outside gene matches: 11. This CDR3 region has 16 residues. Looked up from germline, CDR1 is SGHKS and CDR2 is YYEKEE (reference sequence).